The T cell receptor (beta chain) described here comes from a study of blood T cell repertoires in COVID-19. About the research overall: Sources were T cells, B-cell-depleted T cells, or PBMCs; the material itself was cDNA or gDNA.

Only in-frame clones appear in the TCRdb table, and some are missing; sequencing was by immunoSEQ multiplex PCR. The sample carries roughly 64,000 clones, about 93% recorded once. With 9 bases clipped from V and 7 bases from J, the junction kept 8 bases outside the gene matches. Germline V gene lookup returns CDR1 LNHDA and CDR2 SQIVND (reference sequence). This CDR3 is built from 13 residues. This clone was detected once. The origin of this receptor is a woman older than 75 with active COVID-19. The sequenced sample consisted of peripheral blood. The J gene is TRBJ2-1, the V gene TRBV19; 8 bases map to TRBD1. The CDR3 reads CASSDRGRNEQFF. DNA of the CDR3: TGTGCCAGCAGCGACAGGGGCCGGAATGAGCAGTTCTTC.